This T cell receptor (beta chain) was sequenced for a study of blood T cells in healthy people across ages. Combining a sample-barcoded 5' primer with a J-beta primer mix, a second PCR ran for roughly 6 to 12 cycles. MiXCR, run by TCRdb on the 5' RACE reads, gives a single entry per CDR3 protein. Of 910,000 or so distinct CDR3 sequences in the sample, approximately 50% are singletons; the top ten hold about a fifth. V was pared by 4 bases and J by 1 base, with 5 bases of the junction left unmatched. The germline V gene has CDR1 KGHSH and CDR2 LQKENI. The CDR3 has 16 amino acids. Broader study findings: Shifts in expanded clonotypes may have been confounded by donor CMV status, which was unknown. Long-lived donors had more naive CD4+ cells and higher diversity than aged donors.

This clonotype was counted a few times. As yet, its antigen is unknown. This chain connects TRBV18 to TRBJ2-3, with 10 bases aligning to TRBD2. The receptor was isolated from a woman in her sixties or seventies in good health. Sequencing was done on a sample of blood. CDR3 sequence (DNA): TGTGCCAGCTCACGGATCGGGACTAGCGGCACAGATACGCAGTATTTT. Protein: CASSRIGTSGTDTQYF.